This entry describes one T cell receptor (beta chain). These data are taken from a study of blood T cell repertoires in COVID-19. Looking at the study overall: T cells, B-cell-depleted T cells, or PBMCs provided the cDNA or gDNA that served as material.

Germline V gene lookup returns CDR1 KGHDR and CDR2 SFDVKD. The CDR3 length is 13 residues. Trimming shortened V by 0 bases and J by 8 bases, and 7 bases separated the two germline ends. In the original workflow: Using reference gene primer amplification, nucleated cell counts were estimated. Here immunoSEQ multiplex PCR was the method, and the copy in TCRdb shows in-frame clones only, minus some. V and J calls and clone size are copied from that table; D and trimming were computed from the DNA. Of about 210,000 clones in the sample, under 95% were seen once. This TCR came from a man younger than 40 with acute or convalescent COVID-19. The genes are TRBV24-1 and TRBJ1-5; D gene unclear. Sequencing was performed on peripheral blood. As DNA, the CDR3 is TGTGCCACCAGTGATTTGCTCCAGGAGCCCCAGCATTTT. This gives the protein CATSDLLQEPQHF.